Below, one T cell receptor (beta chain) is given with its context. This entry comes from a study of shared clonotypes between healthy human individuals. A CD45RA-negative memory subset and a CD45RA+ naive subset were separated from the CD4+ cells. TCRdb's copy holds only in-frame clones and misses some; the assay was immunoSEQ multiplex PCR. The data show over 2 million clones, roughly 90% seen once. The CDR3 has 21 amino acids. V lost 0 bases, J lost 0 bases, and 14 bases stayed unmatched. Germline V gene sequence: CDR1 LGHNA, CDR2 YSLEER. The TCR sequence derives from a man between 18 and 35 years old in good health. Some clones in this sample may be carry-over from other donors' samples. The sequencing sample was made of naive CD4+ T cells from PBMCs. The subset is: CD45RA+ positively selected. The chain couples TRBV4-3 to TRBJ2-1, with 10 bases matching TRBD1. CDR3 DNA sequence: TGCGCCAGCAGCCAAGAGTTTAACAGGGACAGGGGACCTTTCTCCTACAATGAGCAGTTCTTC. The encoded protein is CASSQEFNRDRGPFSYNEQFF.